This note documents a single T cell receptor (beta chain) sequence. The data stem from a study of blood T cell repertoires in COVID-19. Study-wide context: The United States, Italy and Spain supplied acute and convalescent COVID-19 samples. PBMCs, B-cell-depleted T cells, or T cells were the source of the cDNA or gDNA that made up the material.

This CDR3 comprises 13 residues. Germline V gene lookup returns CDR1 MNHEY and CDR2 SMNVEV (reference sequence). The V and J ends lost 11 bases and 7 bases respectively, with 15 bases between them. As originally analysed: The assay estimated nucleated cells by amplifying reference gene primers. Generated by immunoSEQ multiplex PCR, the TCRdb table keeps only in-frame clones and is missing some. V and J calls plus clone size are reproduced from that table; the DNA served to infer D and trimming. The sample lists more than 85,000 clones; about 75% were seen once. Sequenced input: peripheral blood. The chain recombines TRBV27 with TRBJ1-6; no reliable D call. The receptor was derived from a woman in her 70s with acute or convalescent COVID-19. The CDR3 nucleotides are TGTGCCTCCAAGAAAGGAGGGAATTCACCCCTCCACTTT. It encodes CASKKGGNSPLHF.